Given below is one T cell receptor beta chain in context. TCRdb re-called the RT-PCR reads through MiXCR, storing one row per CDR3 protein. The sample holds about 700,000 distinct CDR3 sequences, about 14% seen once. The source of this sequence is a female donor in good health, serving as a healthy control. Source material: memory CD4+ T cells from blood.

CDR3 sequence: CASFPWAVLTKTQNYGYTF. The DNA of the CDR3 is TGTGCCAGCTTTCCTTGGGCCGTCCTAACAAAGACCCAGAACTATGGCTACACCTTC. This rearrangement joins TRBV6-2 or TRBV6-3 to TRBJ1-2; D is ambiguous. This CDR3 has 19 amino acids. Deletions cut 8 bases from V and 2 bases from J, with 30 bases between. Germline CDR1 MNHEY, CDR2 SVGEGT.